Following are 8 T cell receptor beta chains from one sample sequenced in a study of T cell changes during pregnancy in multiple sclerosis. Data came from immunoSEQ multiplex PCR; TCRdb stores just in-frame clones and leaves some out. The sample lists under 120,000 clones, about nine tenths occurring once. Material: peripheral blood, obtained after pregnancy. The receptor source for this set is a female donor with multiple sclerosis, enrolled in a pregnancy study.

The CDR3 sequence: CASRRAQERDTQYF. CDR3 coding DNA: TGCGCCAGCAGGCGGGCTCAAGAACGCGATACGCAGTATTTT. The genes are TRBV5-1 and TRBJ2-3; the D gene is possibly TRBD2 (5 bases). CDR1 and CDR2 (germline): SGHRS, YFSETQ. The CDR3 consists of 14 residues. V lost 5 bases and J lost 6, with 16 bases in between.

The CDR3 DNA is TGCGCCAGCAGCTTCACTCTATCTGGGGCCAACGTCCTGACTTTC. Translation gives CASSFTLSGANVLTF. The chain recombines TRBV5-1 with TRBJ2-6, with D unresolved. The CDR3 contains 15 residues. Trimming took off 2 bases at V and 1 base at J, with 7 bases between the two ends. CDR1 and CDR2 (germline): SGHRS, YFSETQ.

This clone appeared a single time. The rearrangement uses TRBV6-6 and TRBJ1-2; D unclear. V was shortened by 6 bases and J by 4 bases, with 12 bases between the two germline ends. CDR3 length: 13 amino acids. Germline V gene data show CDR1 as MNHNY and CDR2 as SVGAGI (reference sequence). CDR3 in amino acids: CASSPSWSYGYTF. The CDR3 bases are TGTGCCAGCAGCCCTTCGTGGAGCTATGGCTACACCTTC.

This chain links TRBV13 with TRBJ2-3; a possible D gene is TRBD1 (6 bases). This CDR3 contains 15 residues. Looked up from germline, CDR1 is PRHDT and CDR2 is FYEKMQ (reference sequence). Trimming cost V 3 bases and J 2 bases, with 12 bases left between them. This CDR3 is CASSFTGTNTDTQYF. The CDR3 nucleotides are TGTGCCAGCAGCTTCACCGGGACAAACACAGATACGCAGTATTTT.

This chain links TRBV7-2 with TRBJ2-3; D is possibly TRBD2 (5 bases). The CDR3 consists of 14 residues. Trimming pared 0 bases from V and 2 bases from J, leaving 6 bases between. Germline V CDR1 and CDR2: SGHTA, FQGNSA. CDR3 amino acids: CASSLADYTDTQYF. In DNA, the CDR3 is TGTGCCAGCAGCTTAGCCGACTACACAGATACGCAGTATTTT.

Only a few counts were recorded for this clone. The chain joins TRBV18 to TRBJ1-1, with a tentative D call TRBD1 (5 bases). The CDR3 is 12 amino acids. Germline V gene data show CDR1 as KGHSH and CDR2 as LQKENI. Trimming pared 6 bases from V and 2 bases from J, leaving 7 bases between. The CDR3 region is CASSRVNTEAFF. CDR3 sequence (DNA): TGTGCCAGCTCCAGGGTAAACACTGAAGCTTTCTTT.

This chain links TRBV27 with TRBJ2-4; 7 bases match TRBD1. Trimming cost V 7 bases and J 6 bases; bases outside gene matches: 9. CDR1 and CDR2 (germline): MNHEY, SMNVEV (reference sequence). This CDR3 contains 14 residues. The CDR3 region has the DNA TGTGCCAGCAATGAGAGGACAGGTGGAAACATTCAGTACTTC. This gives the protein CASNERTGGNIQYF.

The chain employs TRBV9 and TRBJ2-7, with TRBD1 matching 10 bases. V lost 3 bases to trimming and J lost 6 bases; unmatched junction nucleotides: 9. CDR1 and CDR2 (germline): SGDLS, YYNGEE. The CDR3 sequence is 15 residues long. CDR3 amino acids: CASSGRDRGLGEQYF. The CDR3, as DNA: TGTGCCAGCAGCGGCCGAGACAGGGGGCTTGGCGAGCAGTACTTC.